This entry describes one T cell receptor beta chain. The antigen remains undetermined. The sample comes from a study of shared clonotypes between healthy human individuals. The CDR3 is 15 residues long. Germline values: CDR1 SGHTA, CDR2 FQGNSA. V lost 1 base to trimming and J lost 9 bases, with 16 bases between them. The table came from immunoSEQ multiplex PCR; TCRdb's copy has only in-frame clones and leaves some out. Here the sample spans fewer than 2.5 million clones, over 85% being singletons. General observations from the study: Across subsets, estimated richness was generally greater for naive than for memory populations.

This sequence originates from a man aged 18 to 29 in good health. Some clones in this sample may be carry-over from other donors' samples. The sequenced material came from naive CD4+ T cells from PBMCs. Subset: CD45RA+ positively selected. This chain joins TRBV7-2 and TRBJ1-5; D gene uncertain. The CDR3 region is CASSLERAASGPQHF. For the CDR3, the DNA is TGTGCCAGCAGCTTAGAAAGGGCGGCCTCCGGGCCCCAGCATTTT.